The next 28 T cell receptor beta chains were all read from a single sample in a study of blood T cell repertoires in COVID-19. Only in-frame clones appear in the TCRdb table, and some are missing; sequencing was by immunoSEQ multiplex PCR. This sample has approximately 210,000 clones, with over 75% found just once. Sequenced sample: peripheral blood. The source of these receptors is a man aged 45-60 years with COVID-19, enrolled during active disease.

V is TRBV3-1 (or the pseudogene TRBV3-2) and J is TRBJ1-2, with D unresolved. Germline V gene sequence: CDR1 LGHDT, CDR2 YNNKEL (reference sequence). CDR3 length equals 16 residues. Deletions cut 3 bases from V and 0 bases from J, with 14 bases between. CDR3 DNA: TGTGCCAGCAGCCACCGTACGGGAAATCCTAACTATGGCTACACCTTC. Amino acid sequence: CASSHRTGNPNYGYTF.

This chain uses TRBV5-1 with TRBJ2-3; D is ambiguous. Germline loops: CDR1 SGHRS, CDR2 YFSETQ. The CDR3 length is 16 residues. With 2 bases removed from V and 0 bases from J, the gap between germline ends came to 13 bases. The CDR3 region has the DNA TGCGCCAGCAGCTTCTCCGGAGCCGATAGCACAGATACGCAGTATTTT. Amino acid sequence: CASSFSGADSTDTQYF.

The rearrangement joins TRBV19 to TRBJ1-1; possible D gene TRBD1, 5 bases. The CDR3 has 16 amino acids. CDR1 and CDR2 (germline): LNHDA, SQIVND (reference sequence). Between the trimmed V and J ends, which lost 3 bases and 0 bases, there was a span of 14 bases. CDR3 nucleotide sequence: TGTGCCAGTAGTATGGGGGGGTTCGGGATGAACACTGAAGCTTTCTTT. It specifies CASSMGGFGMNTEAFF.

The chain links TRBV5-1 to TRBJ1-2; 7 positions match TRBD1. CDR3 length equals 14 residues. Looked up from germline, CDR1 is SGHRS and CDR2 is YFSETQ. The V segment lost 3 bases and the J segment 6 bases; nucleotides outside the gene matches: 8. The CDR3 nucleotides are TGCGCCAGCAGCTATCGAGAGGGGGCGCATGGCTACACCTTC. This gives the protein CASSYREGAHGYTF.

The chain employs TRBV28 and TRBJ1-2, with TRBD1 matching 7 bases. This CDR3 has 13 amino acids. Germline CDR1 MDHEN, CDR2 SYDVKM. J gave up 8 bases and V 1 base, and 4 bases lay outside the gene matches. CDR3: CASSLLQGKGYTF. DNA for the CDR3: TGTGCCAGCAGTTTATTACAGGGGAAGGGCTACACCTTC.

V gene TRBV12-5 combines with J gene TRBJ2-1; the match to TRBD2 covers 11 bases. The CDR3 has 15 residues. CDR1 LGHNT and CDR2 FRNRAP come from the germline V gene. With V trimmed by 5 bases and J by 8 bases, 8 bases remained unmatched. The CDR3 protein is CASGTVAGGPDEQFF. Here the CDR3 DNA reads TGTGCTAGTGGTACCGTAGCGGGAGGGCCGGATGAGCAGTTCTTC.

This clone was found a few times. The rearrangement joins TRBV7-2 to TRBJ2-7; D uncertain. The CDR3 is made up of 13 amino acids. Germline V gene data show CDR1 as SGHTA and CDR2 as FQGNSA. V was shortened by 1 base and J by 5 bases, with 9 bases between the two germline ends. This chain's CDR3 is CASSLGLRDEQYF. Written as DNA, the CDR3 is TGTGCCAGCAGCTTAGGACTTCGGGACGAGCAGTACTTC.

The chain is built from TRBV7-2 and TRBJ2-1; D unclear. V was clipped by 5 bases and J by 9 bases, with 14 bases between them. CDR3 size: 13 residues. Per the germline V gene, CDR1 is SGHTA and CDR2 is FQGNSA. The CDR3 loop is CASSTQLPSEQFF. The CDR3 nucleotides are TGTGCCAGCAGCACCCAACTCCCGAGTGAGCAGTTCTTC.

This sequence joins TRBV30 and TRBJ2-2; 8 positions match TRBD2. The germline CDR1 and CDR2 sequences are GTSNPN and SVGIG (reference sequence). The CDR3 covers 14 residues. V shed 5 bases and J 4 bases; nucleotides not matched to a gene: 6. CDR3 nucleotides: TGTGCCTGGGTTAGCGGGGTACTCACCGGGGAGCTGTTTTTT. It specifies CAWVSGVLTGELFF.

The genes are TRBV19 and TRBJ2-7; 8 positions agree with TRBD2. V shed 4 bases and J 6 bases; nucleotides not matched to a gene: 14. In germline, CDR1 is LNHDA, CDR2 SQIVND (reference sequence). The CDR3 totals 16 residues. As DNA, the CDR3 is TGTGCCAGTAGTAGAGCTTTAGCGGGAAGAGGAGGCGAGCAGTACTTC. Translating gives CASSRALAGRGGEQYF.

The genes are TRBV30 and TRBJ1-5; no clear D gene. The CDR3 is 17 residues long. Trimming shortened V by 0 bases and J by 2 bases, and 17 bases separated the two germline ends. The germline V gene has CDR1 GTSNPN and CDR2 SVGIG (reference sequence). The CDR3 DNA follows: TGTGCCTGGAGTGTATCCTGGGCGGTCGGGGGCAATCAGCCCCAGCATTTT. Encoded protein: CAWSVSWAVGGNQPQHF.

The rearrangement uses TRBV9 and TRBJ2-1; 12 positions agree with TRBD2. Germline V lookup: CDR1 SGDLS, CDR2 YYNGEE. The CDR3 is 16 residues long. The V segment lost 0 bases and the J segment 14 bases; nucleotides outside the gene matches: 12. The DNA of the CDR3 is TGTGCCAGCAGCGTAGGGCTAGCGGGAGGGCCTCCTCAGGAGTTCTTC. Protein sequence: CASSVGLAGGPPQEFF.

The chain joins TRBV5-5 to TRBJ2-1; 8 bases fit TRBD2. CDR3 length: 17 amino acids. Per germline, CDR1 SGHKS and CDR2 YYEKEE (reference sequence). The junction had 11 bases not matched to a gene; V was cut back by 4 bases and J by 2 bases. The CDR3 sequence is CASSQLPGGFTYNEQFF. CDR3 in DNA: TGTGCCAGCAGCCAACTCCCGGGGGGGTTTACCTACAATGAGCAGTTCTTC.

This clone was found a few times. The V gene is TRBV11-2, the J gene TRBJ2-1, with 9 bases identical to TRBD2. The CDR3 consists of 17 residues. Germline CDR1 reads SGHAT; CDR2 reads FQNNGV. Losses at the gene ends were 5 bases for V and 4 bases for J; bases not matched to a gene: 12. The CDR3: CASSPLEIAGVYNEQFF. The CDR3 coding sequence is TGTGCCAGCAGCCCATTGGAGATAGCGGGAGTATACAATGAGCAGTTCTTC.

The V call is TRBV11-2, the J call TRBJ1-2; no reliable D call. There are 13 residues in the CDR3. Germline CDR1 and CDR2: SGHAT and FQNNGV. Trimming removed 5 bases at V and 4 bases at J, with 11 bases between. Here the CDR3 DNA reads TGTGCCAGCAGCCCAGACGGACTCTATGGCTACACCTTC. This encodes CASSPDGLYGYTF.

This chain connects TRBV18 to TRBJ2-7; 10 nucleotides line up with TRBD2. The V and J ends lost 6 bases and 0 bases, in that order; junction bases with no gene match: 5. This CDR3 has 15 amino acids. The germline V gene encodes CDR1 KGHSH and CDR2 LQKENI. CDR3 loop: CASSLSSGSSYEQYF. The CDR3 DNA reads as TGTGCCAGCTCCCTATCTAGCGGGAGCTCCTACGAGCAGTACTTC.

This chain links TRBV28 with TRBJ1-2, with D perhaps TRBD1 (5 bases). Germline values: CDR1 MDHEN, CDR2 SYDVKM. CDR3 length equals 15 residues. V dropped 2 bases and J dropped 2 bases, with 12 bases sitting between them. CDR3 coding DNA: TGTGCCAGCAGTTTACCGACAGTATTGAACTATGGCTACACCTTC. Translation gives CASSLPTVLNYGYTF.

This chain links TRBV6-5 with TRBJ2-1, with 15 bases fitting TRBD2. The trim removed 6 bases at V and 14 bases at J, leaving 8 bases unmatched. The CDR3 extends over 14 amino acids. From germline, CDR1 is MNHEY and CDR2 SVGAGI. Written as DNA, the CDR3 is TGTGCCAGCAGAACACCGGGACTAGCGGGGGGTGAGTTCTTC. This gives the protein CASRTPGLAGGEFF.

V and J are TRBV5-6 and TRBJ1-4; maybe TRBD1 (5 bases). This CDR3 spans 16 amino acids. Germline CDR1 is SGHDT and CDR2 is YYEEEE. The V end lost 0 bases, the J end lost 4 bases, and 13 bases lay between the germline ends. CDR3 protein: CASSLAREGHNEKLFF. In DNA form, the CDR3 reads TGTGCCAGCAGCTTGGCCAGGGAAGGGCATAATGAAAAACTGTTTTTT.

J is TRBJ1-1 and V is TRBV5-4, with D maybe TRBD1 (6 bases). Trimming shortened V by 2 bases and J by 3 bases, and 11 bases separated the two germline ends. CDR1 is SGHNT, CDR2 YYREEE, per germline (reference sequence). The CDR3 consists of 14 residues. CDR3 protein: CASSFAGDYTEAFF. The DNA of the CDR3 is TGTGCCAGCAGCTTTGCAGGGGATTACACTGAAGCTTTCTTT. Looking up the rest from reference TRBV5-4 and TRBJ1-1 gives the full variable domain: ETGVTQSPTHLIKTRGQQVTLRCSSQSGHNTVSWYQQALGQGPQFIFQYYREEENGRGNFPPRFSGLQFPNYSSELNVNALELDDSALYLCASSFAGDYTEAFFGQGTRLTVV.

This clone was observed a handful of times. V gene TRBV29-1 combines with J gene TRBJ1-4; TRBD1 matches at 7 bases. Trimming at V came to 4 bases and at J to 6 bases, leaving 5 bases not matched to a gene. This CDR3 contains 13 residues. The germline gives CDR1 SQVTM, CDR2 ANQGSEA. The CDR3: CSVADRAHEKLFF. For the CDR3, the DNA is TGCAGCGTTGCCGACAGGGCCCATGAAAAACTGTTTTTT.

The chain has TRBV7-9 and TRBJ1-1, with TRBD1 as a possible D gene (5 bases). Germline CDR1 SEHNR, CDR2 FQNEAQ (reference sequence). V gave up 1 base and J gave up 4 bases, with 7 bases separating them. This CDR3 is built from 13 residues. CDR3 sequence (DNA): TGTGCCAGCAGCTTAGGGGGCAGCACTGAAGCTTTCTTT. Translated, it gives CASSLGGSTEAFF. Using reference TRBV7-9 and TRBJ1-1 for the parts outside the CDR3, the full variable domain is DTGVSQNPRHKITKRGQNVTFRCDPISEHNRLYWYRQTLGQGPEFLTYFQNEAQLEKSRLLSDRFSAERPKGSFSTLEIQRTEQGDSAMYLCASSLGGSTEAFFGQGTRLTVV.

V gene TRBV19 combines with J gene TRBJ1-1; 9 bases are shared with TRBD1. The CDR3 runs to 14 residues. V was pared by 7 bases and J by 0 bases, with 3 bases of the junction left unmatched. In germline, CDR1 is LNHDA, CDR2 SQIVND (reference sequence). CDR3 DNA: TGTGCCAGTAACAGGGGGCGGCTGAACACTGAAGCTTTCTTT. It translates to CASNRGRLNTEAFF.

This rearrangement joins TRBV5-4 to TRBJ2-7, with a possible D match to TRBD2 (7 bases). V was trimmed by 2 bases and J by 1 base, leaving 10 bases between them. Looked up from germline, CDR1 is SGHNT and CDR2 is YYREEE (reference sequence). The CDR3 runs to 14 residues. The CDR3 reads CASSLRGASYEQYF. CDR3 DNA sequence: TGTGCCAGCAGCTTACGGGGGGCTTCCTACGAGCAGTACTTC. The whole variable domain, remainder taken from reference TRBV5-4 and TRBJ2-7, is ETGVTQSPTHLIKTRGQQVTLRCSSQSGHNTVSWYQQALGQGPQFIFQYYREEENGRGNFPPRFSGLQFPNYSSELNVNALELDDSALYLCASSLRGASYEQYFGPGTRLTVT.

The chain combines TRBV3-1 (or the pseudogene TRBV3-2) with TRBJ2-7, with 7 bases lining up with TRBD2. V trimming: 7 bases; J trimming: 0 bases; junction bases outside the gene matches: 6. The CDR3 extends over 14 amino acids. In germline, CDR1 is LGHDT, CDR2 YNNKEL (reference sequence). CDR3 region: CASKPTSVSYEQYF. CDR3 DNA sequence: TGTGCCAGCAAACCAACTAGCGTCTCCTACGAGCAGTACTTC.

As concerns this clone: Other DNA sequences in the sample encode the same CDR3. V and J are TRBV2 and TRBJ1-1; possibly TRBD1 for D (5 bases). CDR1 and CDR2 (germline): SNHLY, FYNNEI. CDR3 length: 14 residues. Deletions cut 3 bases from V and 4 bases from J, with 12 bases between. CDR3 amino acids: CASSEWQGGTEAFF. The CDR3 DNA sequence: TGTGCCAGCAGTGAGTGGCAGGGAGGCACTGAAGCTTTCTTT.

This clone was detected once. The chain joins TRBV4-1 to TRBJ1-1; tentatively, D is TRBD1 (5 bases). The CDR3 consists of 18 residues. The V end was cut by 0 bases, the J end by 4 bases, with 21 bases between. Germline assignment: CDR1 MGHRA and CDR2 YSYEKL. CDR3 region: CASSQDRSRGTRGTEAFF. CDR3 DNA sequence: TGCGCCAGCAGCCAAGATCGTTCTCGGGGGACCCGGGGCACTGAAGCTTTCTTT.

This clone appeared a few times. The chain is built from TRBV4-3 and TRBJ2-7, with 11 bases identical to TRBD1. This CDR3 contains 15 residues. V lost 3 bases to trimming and J lost 1 base; unmatched junction nucleotides: 2. Germline CDR1 and CDR2: LGHNA and YSLEER. The CDR3 DNA follows: TGCGCCAGCAGCCATGGGACAGGGGGGTCCTACGAGCAGTACTTC. Protein product: CASSHGTGGSYEQYF.